One and the same sample provided the 6 T cell receptor beta chains below, sequenced in a study of T cells after yellow fever vaccination. TCRdb redid the calling of the 5' RACE reads with MiXCR, one entry per CDR3 protein. The sample has hundreds of thousands of distinct CDR3 sequences, more than 9% seen once. Sample: PBMCs, taken on the day of the yellow fever booster vaccination. The origin of the receptors is a man younger than 40 who received the YFV17D yellow fever vaccine.

V is TRBV4-1 and J is TRBJ1-5; weak D call: TRBD1 (5 bases). CDR3 length: 15 residues. Germline assignment: CDR1 MGHRA and CDR2 YSYEKL. V gave up 1 base and J gave up 2 bases, with 9 bases separating them. As DNA, the CDR3 is TGCGCCAGCAGCCAAGGGGAAGGGGGCAATCAGCCCCAGCATTTT. Translated: CASSQGEGGNQPQHF.

This clonotype was recorded at least ten times. The CDR3 is CASRTLQVRERSEQFF. For the CDR3, the DNA is TGTGCCAGCAGAACCCTACAGGTTCGGGAGAGGAGTGAGCAGTTCTTC. The genes are TRBV12-3 or TRBV12-4 and TRBJ2-1, with D maybe TRBD2 (6 bases). This CDR3 region has 16 residues. V lost 6 bases, J lost 9 bases, and 24 bases lay in between.

The V call is TRBV5-1, the J call TRBJ2-7, with D uncertain. CDR3 size: 12 residues. Germline CDR1 reads SGHRS; CDR2 reads YFSETQ. The ends were cut back, 5 bases at V and 5 bases at J, with 11 bases in the middle. CDR3 residues: CASRPGGHEQYF. The CDR3 DNA reads TGCGCCAGCAGACCAGGCGGCCACGAGCAGTACTTC.

CDR3 DNA: TGTGCCACCGGGGGGGGCGCCTACAATGAGCAGTTCTTC. Encoded protein: CATGGGAYNEQFF. The chain couples TRBV24-1 to TRBJ2-1; D may be TRBD2 (7 bases). The CDR3 is made up of 13 amino acids. Germline CDR1 reads KGHDR; CDR2 reads SFDVKD. V was pared by 9 bases and J by 2 bases, with 10 bases between.

This rearrangement joins TRBV5-6 to TRBJ2-3; 7 bases match TRBD2. The CDR3 totals 18 residues. V shed 2 bases and J 8 bases; nucleotides not matched to a gene: 20. Germline assignment: CDR1 SGHDT and CDR2 YYEEEE. The CDR3 is CASSFRASGYLSSGTQYF. Written as DNA, the CDR3 is TGTGCCAGCAGCTTTCGGGCTAGCGGCTACCTGTCGTCGGGTACGCAGTATTTT.

The chain combines TRBV5-4 with TRBJ2-7; possibly TRBD1 for D (6 bases). Germline V CDR1 and CDR2: SGHNT, YYREEE (reference sequence). CDR3 size: 15 residues. Trimming left V 1 base short and J 1 base short, with 12 bases between. As DNA, the CDR3 is TGTGCCAGCAGCTTGATGGGACAAGGATCCTACGAGCAGTACTTC. Protein sequence: CASSLMGQGSYEQYF.